This T cell receptor (beta chain) was captured in a study of shared clonotypes between healthy human individuals. CDR1 is SEHNR, CDR2 FQNEAQ, per germline (reference sequence). Trimming took off 1 base at V and 5 bases at J, with 18 bases between the two ends. CDR3 length equals 16 residues. Produced via immunoSEQ multiplex PCR; TCRdb's table is partial and in-frame only. Here the sample spans roughly 300,000 clones, around 70% being singletons. The chain recombines TRBV7-9 with TRBJ2-7, with D tentatively TRBD2 (6 bases). The clonotype originates from a young man in good health. The sample consisted of memory CD4+ T cells sorted from blood. Sample subset: CD45RA-negative fraction. CDR3 sequence: CASSLEGVWRVDEQYF. CDR3 nucleotide sequence: TGTGCCAGCAGCTTAGAGGGAGTGTGGAGGGTGGACGAGCAGTACTTC. The full variable domain, completed using reference TRBV7-9 and TRBJ2-7, is DTGVSQNPRHKITKRGQNVTFRCDPISEHNRLYWYRQTLGQGPEFLTYFQNEAQLEKSRLLSDRFSAERPKGSFSTLEIQRTEQGDSAMYLCASSLEGVWRVDEQYFGPGTRLTVT.